These T cell receptor beta chains were read from a single sample in a study of Ad26.COV2.S vaccination and SARS-CoV-2 variants. Produced via immunoSEQ multiplex PCR; TCRdb's table is partial and in-frame only. The data hold about 440,000 clones, with roughly 91% observed a single time. The starting material was peripheral blood, obtained in a trial of Ad26.COV2.S vaccine versus placebo. Receptors were obtained from a person aged 18-60 years who received the Ad26.COV2.S COVID-19 vaccine or a placebo. CDR3s leave out the opening cysteine and the closing phenylalanine or tryptophan.

V gene	J gene	CDR3 protein
TRBV6-4	TRBJ2-3	ASSRTSGSRADTQY
TRBV27	TRBJ1-1	ASSLERAARNTEAF
TRBV7-8	TRBJ2-1	ASSYRTGSSYNEQF
TRBV24-1	TRBJ2-7	ATSDGHEQY
TRBV19	TRBJ1-4	ASSFGQGNEKLF
TRBV19	TRBJ2-2	ASSTYSGRPNTGELF
TRBV10-3	TRBJ2-5	ASWGGSFQETQY
TRBV7-2	TRBJ2-7	ASSLARAYEQY
TRBV2	TRBJ2-3	ASSRTGGLGDTQY
TRBV7-8	TRBJ2-3	ASSSLSGRSLGQY
TRBV6-2/TRBV6-3	TRBJ1-2	ASSYIDRDAYGYT
TRBV7-2	TRBJ2-1	ASSLGREPYNEQF
TRBV6-2/TRBV6-3	TRBJ2-1	ASSYGRDRAYNEQF
TRBV12-3/TRBV12-4	TRBJ1-2	ASSIASNYGYT
TRBV5-4	TRBJ2-7	ASSPGLAGVSYEQY
TRBV7-2	TRBJ1-6	ASSAPGNSPLH
TRBV28	TRBJ1-5	ASSLRARAVGNQPQH
TRBV19	TRBJ2-1	ASSGGLAGGEQF
TRBV4-1	TRBJ1-2	ASSLIPTRRGSDAYGYT
TRBV2	TRBJ1-5	ASSFWTGGNQPQH
TRBV6-2/TRBV6-3	TRBJ1-4	ASSYMGVATNEKLF
TRBV19	TRBJ2-1	ASSAAVGSYNEQF
TRBV25-1	TRBJ1-1	ASSEYMGNTEAF
TRBV19	TRBJ1-5	ASKSGQAGNQPQH
TRBV30	TRBJ2-7	AFCRGTGGGGEQY
TRBV4-2	TRBJ2-7	ASSQAAGAPGYEQY
TRBV7-9	TRBJ2-1	ASSFSRTSGYNEQF
TRBV28	TRBJ2-1	ASREGGPNNEQF
TRBV10-3	TRBJ2-2	AISGQGYTGELF
TRBV7-9	TRBJ1-1	ASSLGTAQAF
TRBV28	TRBJ2-7	ASTFGQGSYEQY
TRBV7-2	TRBJ2-6	ASSLGWTDSSSGANVLT
TRBV30	TRBJ2-1	AWSFGGTGTYNEQF
TRBV28	TRBJ1-2	ALKETGRSGYT
TRBV9	TRBJ2-1	ASSPEGGVTSGLREQF
TRBV28	TRBJ2-5	ASEGDLREPQETQY
TRBV9	TRBJ2-2	ASSVVSGGANTGELF
TRBV4-3	TRBJ2-7	ASSQGSSGRSGTYEQY
TRBV28	TRBJ2-5	ASSSPLLTETQY
TRBV6-2/TRBV6-3	TRBJ2-3	ASSYSGTIGTDTQY
TRBV27	TRBJ1-1	AIAEGPGTEAF
TRBV28	TRBJ2-5	ASTLGGAVGKTQY